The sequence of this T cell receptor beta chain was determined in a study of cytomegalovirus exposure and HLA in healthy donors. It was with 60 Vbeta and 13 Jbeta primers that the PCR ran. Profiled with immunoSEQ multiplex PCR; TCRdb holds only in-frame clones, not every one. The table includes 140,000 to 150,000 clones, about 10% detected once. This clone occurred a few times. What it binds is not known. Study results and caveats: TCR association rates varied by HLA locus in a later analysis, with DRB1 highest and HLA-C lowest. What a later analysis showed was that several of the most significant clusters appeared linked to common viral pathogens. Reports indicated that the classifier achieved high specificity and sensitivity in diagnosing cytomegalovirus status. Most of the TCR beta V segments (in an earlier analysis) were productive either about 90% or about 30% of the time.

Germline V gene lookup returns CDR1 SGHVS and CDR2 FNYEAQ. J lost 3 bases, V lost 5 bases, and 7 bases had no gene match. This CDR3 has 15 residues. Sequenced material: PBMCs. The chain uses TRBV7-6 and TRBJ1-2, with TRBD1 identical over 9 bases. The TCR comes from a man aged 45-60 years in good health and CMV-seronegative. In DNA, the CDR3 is TGTGCCAGCAGCGGTACAGGGGGCTTTGACTATGGCTACACCTTC. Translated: CASSGTGGFDYGYTF.